Listed below are T cell receptor beta chains from one sample, sequenced in a study of shared clonotypes between healthy human individuals. Only in-frame clones appear in the TCRdb table, and some are missing; sequencing was by immunoSEQ multiplex PCR. The sample consists of roughly 640,000 clones, 74% of them appearing once. Sequencing input: memory CD4+ T cells sorted from blood. The receptors here all came from a woman in her twenties or thirties in good health. CDR3s include the opening cysteine and the closing phenylalanine or tryptophan. D genes are given only for firm matches. Not all rows give a size; the values are once, few, many and, for expanded clones, a class.

clone_size	d_call	v_call	j_call	cdr3_nt	cdr3_aa
NA	TRBD1	TRBV5-1	TRBJ2-3	TGCGCCAGCAGCTTCGGACAGGGCGCTAGCACAGATACGCAGTATTTT	CASSFGQGASTDTQYF
NA	TRBD1	TRBV2	TRBJ1-2	TGTGCCAGCGACAGGGATGGGGATGGCTACACCTTC	CASDRDGDGYTF
NA	TRBD2	TRBV10-1	TRBJ2-2	TGCGCCAGCAGTCCGGGGGGGGACGGGGAGCTGTTTTTT	CASSPGGDGELFF
NA	TRBD1	TRBV10-2	TRBJ2-1	TGCGCCAGCAGGACTGACAGGGCCTTCTACAATGAGCAGTTCTTC	CASRTDRAFYNEQFF
NA	TRBD1	TRBV6-1	TRBJ1-2	TGTGCCAGCAGTGGGTCCGGGACAGGGGTACAATATGGCTACACCTTC	CASSGSGTGVQYGYTF
NA	TRBD1	TRBV30	TRBJ1-4	TGTGCCGCGGGACAGACTTTAGAAAAACTGTTTTTT	CAAGQTLEKLFF
few	TRBD1	TRBV18	TRBJ2-7	TGTGCCAGCTCACCACCGAACAGGGGCTCCTCCTACGAGCAGTACTTC	CASSPPNRGSSYEQYF
NA	NA	TRBV6-1	TRBJ2-3	TGTGCCAGCACACAAATGGGAACTAGGGGAGATACGCAGTATTTT	CASTQMGTRGDTQYF
once	NA	TRBV10-3	TRBJ2-5	TGTGCCATCAGTGACGAGAACCAAGAGACCCAGTACTTC	CAISDENQETQYF
NA	NA	TRBV6-5	TRBJ2-7	TGTGCCAGCAGTACTCCCTCGACCGGCTACGAGCAGTACTTC	CASSTPSTGYEQYF
NA	NA	TRBV6-1	TRBJ1-3	TGTGCCAGCAAAACCTCTGGAAACACCATATATTTT	CASKTSGNTIYF
NA	NA	TRBV30	TRBJ2-7	TGTGCCTGGAGTGTCGGGGGAAGCTCCTACGAGCAGTACTTC	CAWSVGGSSYEQYF
NA	TRBD2	TRBV7-2	TRBJ2-7	TGTGCCAGCAGCTTAAATCCGGGAGGAAGAATCGAGCAGTACTTC	CASSLNPGGRIEQYF
few	NA	TRBV4-1	TRBJ2-1	TGCGCCAGCAGCCAAGGGCTAGCGCTTAGCTCCTACAATGAGCAGTTCTTC	CASSQGLALSSYNEQFF
NA	NA	TRBV6-6	TRBJ1-3	TGTGCCAGCAGTTACTCGTCAGGAGGAAACACCATATATTTT	CASSYSSGGNTIYF
NA	NA	TRBV6-4	TRBJ2-5	TGTGCCAGCAGTCCCCAGGGTGGGGAGACCCAGTACTTC	CASSPQGGETQYF
few	NA	TRBV12-2	TRBJ1-4	TGTGCAAGTCGCTTAGCCAGTGAGTCGAGGGATGAAAAACTGTTTTTT	CASRLASESRDEKLFF
NA	TRBD2	TRBV6-1	TRBJ2-7	TGTGCCAGCATTGAAGGAAGGGGAGGGCCCTACGAGCAGTACTTC	CASIEGRGGPYEQYF
once	NA	TRBV7-9	TRBJ2-2	TGTGCCAGCAGGCCCGGGACGGTTATCACCGGGGAGCTGTTTTTT	CASRPGTVITGELFF
many	TRBD2	TRBV7-2	TRBJ2-5	TGTGCCAGCAGCTTAGCTCTAGCGGGGGAGGCCCAGTACTTC	CASSLALAGEAQYF
NA	NA	TRBV20-1	TRBJ1-1	TGCAGTGCTAGGATTTGGACTGAAGCTTTCTTT	CSARIWTEAFF
NA	TRBD2	TRBV11-3	TRBJ2-1	TGTGCCAGCAGCCAAACCGGGACTAGGGGGGGCTATGAGCAGTTCTTC	CASSQTGTRGGYEQFF
NA	NA	TRBV5-4	TRBJ2-1	TGTGCCAGCAGCTCATCTATACATACGCCCAATGAGCAGTTCTTC	CASSSSIHTPNEQFF
NA	TRBD2	TRBV7-8	TRBJ2-1	TGTGCCAGCAGCCCACTAGCGGGAGGGTACAATGAGCAGTTCTTC	CASSPLAGGYNEQFF
NA	TRBD2	TRBV4-2	TRBJ2-2	TGTGCCAGCAGCCAAGATAGTCGGTGGACTAGCGGTCGCCTGGGCACCGGGGAGCTGTTTTTT	CASSQDSRWTSGRLGTGELFF
NA	NA	TRBV10-3	TRBJ2-1	TGTGCCATCAGCAGGCGGAACGAGCAGTTCTTC	CAISRRNEQFF
NA	NA	TRBV7-9	TRBJ2-7	TGTGCCAGCAGCGCAAAAAACCTCTACGAGCAGTACTTC	CASSAKNLYEQYF
once	TRBD1	TRBV27	TRBJ1-1	TGTGCCAGCACCCCCCCCGGGACAGCAAACACTGAAGCTTTCTTT	CASTPPGTANTEAFF
NA	NA	TRBV19	TRBJ2-3	TGTGCCAGTAACCCTTCGGGGCACACTACGCAGTATTTT	CASNPSGHTTQYF
NA	NA	TRBV28	TRBJ2-7	TGTGCCAGCAGTTTTGAAAACGAGCAGTACTTC	CASSFENEQYF
NA	NA	TRBV28	TRBJ2-7	TGTGCCAGCAGGTTAACGGTTTCTGGGGTGCTCAAGCAGTACTTC	CASRLTVSGVLKQYF
NA	TRBD2	TRBV6-5	TRBJ2-1	TGTGCCAGCAGTTACTCGTACGAGACTAGCGGCAATGAGCAGTTCTTC	CASSYSYETSGNEQFF
NA	NA	TRBV4-1	TRBJ1-5	TGCGCCAGCAGCCCTTTAATTGGGGGGAGTCAGCCCCAGCATTTT	CASSPLIGGSQPQHF
NA	NA	TRBV7-2	TRBJ2-7	TGTGCCAGCAGCTCCCGGGTCCCTAACTACGAGCAGTACTTC	CASSSRVPNYEQYF
many	TRBD1	TRBV9	TRBJ1-1	TGTGCCAGCAGCGTCGGCTGGGACAGGGAAGCTTTCTTT	CASSVGWDREAFF
NA	TRBD2	TRBV5-6	TRBJ2-3	TGTGCCAGCAGCAGGACTAGCGGGAGATTCGGCACAGATACGCAGTATTTT	CASSRTSGRFGTDTQYF
NA	NA	TRBV28	TRBJ1-5	TGTGCCAGCAGTTTTCCAATTTCATCATATAGCAATCAGCCCCAGCATTTT	CASSFPISSYSNQPQHF
few	NA	TRBV27	TRBJ2-5	TGTGCCAGCAGTTTACAGTGGGGGACTGGGGAGACCCAGTACTTC	CASSLQWGTGETQYF
NA	TRBD1	TRBV4-2	TRBJ1-4	TGTGCCAGCAGCCCAATAACCGGGACAGCCGATGAAAAACTGTTTTTT	CASSPITGTADEKLFF
NA	TRBD1	TRBV4-2	TRBJ1-2	TGTGCCAGCAGCCAAGAGTGGACAGGGACTAACTATGGCTACACCTTC	CASSQEWTGTNYGYTF
NA	NA	TRBV28	TRBJ2-2	TGTGCCAGCAGTTTTCGGGAGTTCTTGAACACCGGGGAGCTGTTTTTT	CASSFREFLNTGELFF
NA	NA	TRBV14	TRBJ1-1	TGTGCCAGCAGCCGGAGTCTGGGGTCAACTGAAGCTTTCTTT	CASSRSLGSTEAFF
NA	TRBD1	TRBV19	TRBJ2-5	TGTGCCAGTAGTGAAGGGACAGGGGGCGAGACCCAGTACTTC	CASSEGTGGETQYF
NA	NA	TRBV10-3	TRBJ2-2	TGTGCCATCAGTGAGTCCCAACCGACTTACCCGAACACCGGGGAGCTGTTTTTT	CAISESQPTYPNTGELFF
NA	TRBD1	TRBV5-5	TRBJ2-5	TGTGCCAGCAGCTTCGGACAGGGTCAAGAGACCCAGTACTTC	CASSFGQGQETQYF
NA	TRBD1	TRBV19	TRBJ1-5	TGTGCCAGCAAGGACAGGGTAAGCAATCAGCCCCAGCATTTT	CASKDRVSNQPQHF
NA	TRBD1	TRBV5-4	TRBJ2-5	TGTGCCAGCAGCTGGGACAGGGGGGGAGAGACCCAGTACTTC	CASSWDRGGETQYF
NA	NA	TRBV12-5	TRBJ2-3	TGTGCTAGTGGTTTGGGTACGGGGGCCGCAGATACGCAGTATTTT	CASGLGTGAADTQYF
NA	NA	TRBV28	TRBJ2-1	TGTGCCAGCAGTTTGGCCTACGGGAAAGGCTCCTACAATGAGCAGTTCTTC	CASSLAYGKGSYNEQFF